Listed below are T cell receptor beta chains from one sample, sequenced in a study of blood T cell repertoires in COVID-19. Clones were sequenced by immunoSEQ multiplex PCR, and TCRdb holds only the in-frame ones, with some missing. The sample lists roughly 16,000 clones, about three quarters seen once, with around 8.1% in the top ten. Sequencing was performed on peripheral blood. These receptors all stem from a man aged 55 to 70 with acute or convalescent COVID-19. CDR3s leave out the opening cysteine and the closing phenylalanine or tryptophan. Each record gives: V gene, J gene, CDR3 protein.

v_call: TRBV25-1
j_call: TRBJ2-5
cdr3_aa: ATARGPTETQY

v_call: TRBV7-2
j_call: TRBJ1-3
cdr3_aa: ASSSGQFSGNTIY

v_call: TRBV11-2
j_call: TRBJ1-5
cdr3_aa: ATGNNQPQH

v_call: TRBV2
j_call: TRBJ2-5
cdr3_aa: ASRRTSGDQETQY

v_call: TRBV10-3
j_call: TRBJ2-5
cdr3_aa: AISDQKTSGGQETQY

v_call: TRBV4-1
j_call: TRBJ1-1
cdr3_aa: ASSQDHGSFNTEAF

v_call: TRBV6-5
j_call: TRBJ1-2
cdr3_aa: ASSYSMAELTYYT

v_call: TRBV5-1
j_call: TRBJ2-7
cdr3_aa: ASSSGPGTPDSYEQY

v_call: TRBV5-1
j_call: TRBJ2-1
cdr3_aa: ASSYQGSSGNEQF

v_call: TRBV7-2
j_call: TRBJ1-1
cdr3_aa: ASSPDRQPNTEAF

v_call: TRBV5-6
j_call: TRBJ1-2
cdr3_aa: ASSLGWQGQGGYT

v_call: TRBV9
j_call: TRBJ2-3
cdr3_aa: ASSETSNTQY

v_call: TRBV5-1
j_call: TRBJ1-2
cdr3_aa: ASSLGSQGGGYT

v_call: TRBV19
j_call: TRBJ2-7
cdr3_aa: ASSISTRTEQY

v_call: TRBV6-6
j_call: TRBJ2-3
cdr3_aa: ASSQPPGQSTDTQY

v_call: TRBV2
j_call: TRBJ2-7
cdr3_aa: ASSEGQYEQY

v_call: TRBV18
j_call: TRBJ2-7
cdr3_aa: ASSPGSGDAYEQY

v_call: TRBV27
j_call: TRBJ2-3
cdr3_aa: ASGTPGIGTDTQY

v_call: TRBV6-2/TRBV6-3
j_call: TRBJ1-2
cdr3_aa: ASRYYLAGGYGYT

v_call: TRBV6-5
j_call: TRBJ1-2
cdr3_aa: ASSSQGANGYT

v_call: TRBV9
j_call: TRBJ2-2
cdr3_aa: ASSPHRDTGELF

v_call: TRBV27
j_call: TRBJ1-5
cdr3_aa: ASRSGYSNQPQH

v_call: TRBV7-2
j_call: TRBJ2-6
cdr3_aa: ANRVSGANVLT

v_call: TRBV12-3/TRBV12-4
j_call: TRBJ1-2
cdr3_aa: ASSYTGIYT

v_call: TRBV2
j_call: TRBJ1-2
cdr3_aa: ASSEAGREYGYT

v_call: TRBV4-1
j_call: TRBJ2-1
cdr3_aa: ASSQVTGFYNEQF

v_call: TRBV19
j_call: TRBJ2-3
cdr3_aa: ASSLTGGTDTQY

v_call: TRBV2
j_call: TRBJ2-1
cdr3_aa: ASSAGFWDEQF

v_call: TRBV5-6
j_call: TRBJ2-4
cdr3_aa: ASNPPRVIAKNIQY

v_call: TRBV7-3
j_call: TRBJ2-1
cdr3_aa: ASSLSGGNEQF

v_call: TRBV2
j_call: TRBJ2-7
cdr3_aa: ASSAYGQGYEQY

v_call: TRBV18
j_call: TRBJ1-1
cdr3_aa: ASSHRNTEAF

v_call: TRBV6-5
j_call: TRBJ2-3
cdr3_aa: ATTRQRGGTDTQY

v_call: TRBV2
j_call: TRBJ2-2
cdr3_aa: ASTEQGALAGELF

v_call: TRBV6-2/TRBV6-3
j_call: TRBJ1-5
cdr3_aa: ASSQAGGPQH

v_call: TRBV12-3/TRBV12-4
j_call: TRBJ1-1
cdr3_aa: ASSLETGAEAF